A selection of T cell receptor beta chains follows, all from one sample in a study of beta chain features in type 1 diabetes. The repertoire was sequenced with immunoSEQ multiplex PCR; TCRdb's copy has only in-frame clones and lacks some. The table includes about 660,000 clones, over 12% detected once. The sequencing sample was made of naive CD4+ T cells from blood. All receptors derive from a man in his late teens or twenties with type 1 diabetes. Both conserved end residues are part of each CDR3. A D gene is named only where the DNA matches it firmly. Clone size is shown for a subset of rows, as once, few, many or a class of expanded clone.

v_gene,j_gene,d_gene,abundance,CDR3nt,CDR3aa
TRBV18,TRBJ1-1,.,.,TGTGCCAGCTCACCACCGGGCTTATCAGGGAACACTGAAGCTTTCTTT,CASSPPGLSGNTEAFF
TRBV30,TRBJ2-2,.,.,TGTGCCTGGAGTGGATCCGGCACGGTCACCGGGGAGCTGTTTTTT,CAWSGSGTVTGELFF
TRBV30,TRBJ1-1,TRBD1,few,TGTGCCTGGGGGACAGGGGGGAACACTGAAGCTTTCTTT,CAWGTGGNTEAFF
TRBV30,TRBJ1-1,TRBD1,.,TGTGCCTGGAGCAGGGGGTGGAACACTGAAGCTTTCTTT,CAWSRGWNTEAFF
TRBV27,TRBJ2-3,.,.,TGTGCCAGCAGTTTAAAAAATGCACGCACAGATACGCAGTATTTT,CASSLKNARTDTQYF
TRBV4-1,TRBJ2-7,.,.,TGCGCCAGCAGCCAAGTATTCAGGACGGCATCCTACGAGCAGTACTTC,CASSQVFRTASYEQYF
TRBV7-7,TRBJ2-1,TRBD1,.,TGTGCTAGCAGCTCGGACAGGGGCAATGAGCAGTTCTTC,CASSSDRGNEQFF
TRBV6-5,TRBJ2-7,.,few,TGTGCCAGCAGTTACTCCCTAGCGCTACCCTACGAGCAGTACTTC,CASSYSLALPYEQYF
TRBV29-1,TRBJ2-2,.,.,TGCAGCGTTGGGACGTACGCGAACACCGGGGAGCTGTTTTTT,CSVGTYANTGELFF
TRBV7-2,TRBJ2-7,TRBD1,few,TGTGCCAGCAGCTTAGCCGGGACAGTTGACTACGAGCAGTACTTC,CASSLAGTVDYEQYF
TRBV29-1,TRBJ2-7,TRBD2,.,TGCAGCGTTGAAGTAGGAGCGGGAGGAGAGCAGTACTTC,CSVEVGAGGEQYF
TRBV25-1,TRBJ1-2,TRBD1,.,TGTGCCAGCAGTGACCCGAGGACAGGCGACTTCTATGGCTACACCTTC,CASSDPRTGDFYGYTF
TRBV5-4,TRBJ2-1,TRBD2,few,TGTGCCAGCAGCCTCCTCAGCGGGGGCCCCTACAATGAGCAGTTCTTC,CASSLLSGGPYNEQFF
TRBV27,TRBJ2-3,.,.,TGTGCCAGCGGCAGCACAGATACGCAGTATTTT,CASGSTDTQYF
TRBV9,TRBJ1-2,.,.,TGTGCCAGCAGCGTTAACTTCTATGGCTACACCTTC,CASSVNFYGYTF
TRBV2,TRBJ1-5,TRBD1,few,TGTGCCAGCAGTCAGGACAGGGGAGTACAGCAGCCCCAGCATTTT,CASSQDRGVQQPQHF
TRBV30,TRBJ2-1,.,few,TGTGCCTGGAGTGTACCGGGGGGCGCTTCCGTTGAGCAGTTCTTC,CAWSVPGGASVEQFF
TRBV29-1,TRBJ1-4,.,.,TGCAGCGCAATCCGGGGCTTGGGGTCGGGAGAAAAACTGTTTTTT,CSAIRGLGSGEKLFF
TRBV28,TRBJ1-2,TRBD1,many,TGTGCCAGCAGTTTGACAGGGGACTATGGCTACACCTTC,CASSLTGDYGYTF
TRBV6-5,TRBJ1-4,TRBD1,few,TGTGCCAGCAGCCGACAGGGCCGGGGGGCAAAACTGTTTTTT,CASSRQGRGAKLFF
TRBV7-3,TRBJ2-7,.,few,TGTGCCAGCAGTCCGGGGGCCAACGAGCAGTACTTC,CASSPGANEQYF
TRBV10-3,TRBJ2-7,.,few,TGTGCCATCAGTGAGTCGGGCGGACAAGCCTACGAGCAGTACTTC,CAISESGGQAYEQYF
TRBV7-9,TRBJ2-3,TRBD2,few,TGTGCCAGCAGCTTGGCTAGCGGGGGGACAGATACGCAGTATTTT,CASSLASGGTDTQYF
TRBV5-1,TRBJ1-1,.,.,TGCGCCAGCAGCTTAGGGGTGCTGTGGGTGAACACTGAAGCTTTCTTT,CASSLGVLWVNTEAFF
TRBV27,TRBJ1-1,.,.,TGTGCCAGCAGTTTACTGGGGAGGACTGAAGCTTTCTTT,CASSLLGRTEAFF
TRBV6-5,TRBJ2-5,.,.,TGTGCCAGCAGTTACTCGGGCCCCCAAGAGACCCAGTACTTC,CASSYSGPQETQYF
TRBV25-1,TRBJ2-3,.,.,TGTGCCAGCAAACGGGGGGCCCTCACAGATACGCAGTATTTT,CASKRGALTDTQYF
TRBV25-1,TRBJ1-5,TRBD1,.,TGTGCCAGCAGTGACCTACAGGGGACCCAGCATTTT,CASSDLQGTQHF
TRBV30,TRBJ1-3,TRBD1,few,TGTGGACTGGAGGATGGAGCCAGGGGGAACACCATATATTTT,CGLEDGARGNTIYF
TRBV9,TRBJ2-7,TRBD2,few,TGTGCCAGCAGCCCCCGGGCGGGAGACTACGAGCAGTACTTC,CASSPRAGDYEQYF
TRBV30,TRBJ1-5,TRBD1,few,TGTGCCTGGAGTGCGGTAGGGGGCGCATCCCAGCCCCAGCATTTT,CAWSAVGGASQPQHF
TRBV19,TRBJ2-7,.,few,TGTGCCAGTAGTATCACCACCCGACTAGGCTACGAGCAGTACTTC,CASSITTRLGYEQYF
TRBV7-2,TRBJ2-7,.,few,TGTGCCAGCAGCCTGCCCCCCTGGGTAGGGGCTAGGTACGAGCAGTACTTC,CASSLPPWVGARYEQYF
TRBV5-1,TRBJ1-2,.,.,TGCGCCAGCACCAATGAGGGGGAGTATGGCTACACCTTC,CASTNEGEYGYTF
TRBV11-2,TRBJ2-1,.,.,TGTGCCAGCAGGACCGGGGTATACAATGAGCAGTTCTTC,CASRTGVYNEQFF
TRBV10-3,TRBJ2-7,TRBD2,few,TGTGCCATCAGCCTAAAACCGGGACTAGCGGGGGAGGGCTACGAGCAGTACTTC,CAISLKPGLAGEGYEQYF
TRBV5-1,TRBJ2-5,.,.,TGCGCCAGCGGCTCGGGATCGGGCCGGGAGACCCAGTACTTC,CASGSGSGRETQYF
TRBV9,TRBJ2-2,TRBD2,few,TGTGCCAGCAGCGTAGGGAGTCTAGCGGCCACCGGGGAGCTGTTTTTT,CASSVGSLAATGELFF
TRBV11-3,TRBJ2-3,.,few,TGTGCCAGCAGCTTAGTCGGGACGACCACAGATACGCAGTATTTT,CASSLVGTTTDTQYF
TRBV7-2,TRBJ2-6,.,.,TGTGCCAGCAGCACCCCTCTGAGCCCTGGGGCCAACGTCCTGACTTTC,CASSTPLSPGANVLTF
TRBV2,TRBJ2-3,TRBD1,few,TGTGCCAGCAGCCGGGACAGGGGCACAGATACGCAGTATTTT,CASSRDRGTDTQYF
TRBV19,TRBJ1-1,TRBD1,.,TGTGCCAGTAGTAAAGATTGGCGACAGGGGCATGGTGAAGCTTTCTTT,CASSKDWRQGHGEAFF
TRBV19,TRBJ1-1,.,.,TGTGCCAGTAGTACCCCTTTGGGGGCTGGCACTGAAGCTTTCTTT,CASSTPLGAGTEAFF
TRBV5-1,TRBJ2-3,.,.,TGCGCCAGCAGAGAACAGGAACGAGATACGCAGTATTTT,CASREQERDTQYF
TRBV19,TRBJ2-3,.,few,TGTGCCAGCCCCGACATCCGCACAGATACGCAGTATTTT,CASPDIRTDTQYF
TRBV5-1,TRBJ2-5,.,few,TGCGCCAGCAGCCCCCTGGCAGACCAAGAGACCCAGTACTTC,CASSPLADQETQYF
TRBV7-2,TRBJ2-7,.,.,TGTGCCAGCAGCCGCGACGGGGTTAACGAGCAGTACTTC,CASSRDGVNEQYF
TRBV19,TRBJ1-1,.,few,TGTGCCTCACTTAAGAGGGGTAACACTGAAGCTTTCTTT,CASLKRGNTEAFF
TRBV29-1,TRBJ1-1,.,.,TGCAGCGTTGAACGACAGGAGAACACTGAAGCTTTCTTT,CSVERQENTEAFF